The present T cell receptor (beta chain) was sequenced within a study of T cell responses to AZD1222 COVID-19 vaccine. Using immunoSEQ multiplex PCR, the repertoire was profiled, and TCRdb retains in-frame clones only, with some absent. The top ten hold less than 5% of the sample, which has around 130,000 clones, about 94% seen once. The specimen comprised peripheral blood, sampled 28 days after the second AZD1222 dose. The source is an adult who received the AZD1222 COVID-19 vaccine.

The CDR3 protein is CASSPKDFQDYSNQPQHF. For the CDR3, the DNA is TGTGCCAGCAGCCCCAAGGATTTTCAGGACTATAGCAATCAGCCCCAGCATTTT. V is TRBV4-2 and J is TRBJ1-5; D uncertain. The CDR3 consists of 18 residues. Germline CDR1 reads LGHNA; CDR2 reads YNFKEQ. V was cut by 4 bases and J by 0 bases, with 19 bases left in between.